This T cell receptor (beta chain) is drawn from a study of T cells in Graves' hyperthyroidism and ophthalmopathy. This clonotype was counted at least ten times. This CDR3 is 15 amino acids long. Trimming stripped 0 bases from V and 3 bases from J, with 11 bases between. The investigators amplified TCR beta CDR3 regions from RNA transcripts. Researchers ran a first-round RT-PCR on the TCR CDR3 using the HTBI primer set. Each CDR3 protein is one row after TCRdb ran MiXCR on the multiplex PCR reads. The data contain hundreds of thousands of distinct CDR3 sequences, roughly 15% of them singletons. For the diagnoses, clinical symptoms, serum thyroxine and TRAb, thyroid ultrasound and orbital computed tomography were used. The source of the PBMCs was less than 12 ml of fresh peripheral blood.

This TCR derives from a woman in her fifties or sixties with Graves' ophthalmopathy. The specimen was blood. The chain employs TRBV12-3 or TRBV12-4 and TRBJ1-1, with D unresolved. CDR3 loop: CASSLAGGWYTEAFF. The CDR3 coding sequence is TGTGCCAGCAGTTTAGCCGGAGGTTGGTACACTGAAGCTTTCTTT.